A single sample gave rise to the 25 T cell receptor beta chains below, sequenced in a study of cytomegalovirus exposure and HLA in healthy donors. A multiplex PCR was run with 60 Vbeta primers and 13 Jbeta primers. Profiled with immunoSEQ multiplex PCR; TCRdb holds only in-frame clones, not every one. The sample has about 81,000 clones; over 65% are singletons. The sequenced material came from PBMCs. These receptors originate from a man aged 50 to 59 in good health and CMV-seropositive.

This clone has only one observation. The chain combines TRBV9 with TRBJ1-1; no clear D. Germline assignment: CDR1 SGDLS and CDR2 YYNGEE. The CDR3 runs to 13 residues. V lost 4 bases, J lost 3 bases, and 10 bases lay in between. This chain's CDR3 is CASSRGPDTEAFF. CDR3 sequence (DNA): TGTGCCAGCAGCCGAGGGCCCGACACTGAAGCTTTCTTT.

V and J are TRBV7-2 and TRBJ1-2, with 10 bases lining up with TRBD1. There are 14 residues in the CDR3. Germline CDR1 SGHTA, CDR2 FQGNSA. V was clipped by 11 bases and J by 5 bases; unmatched bases: 11. The CDR3 is CAGQPGQGTYGYTF. The CDR3 coding sequence is TGTGCCGGCCAACCGGGACAGGGGACATATGGCTACACCTTC.

V is TRBV27 and J is TRBJ2-5, with 9 bases that match TRBD1. The CDR3 length is 17 residues. J lost 1 base, V lost 2 bases, and 8 bases had no gene match. Germline CDR1 is MNHEY and CDR2 is SMNVEV (reference sequence). CDR3 sequence reads: CASSLGDRVPSQETQYF. The CDR3 region has the DNA TGTGCCAGCAGTTTAGGGGACAGGGTACCCTCCCAAGAGACCCAGTACTTC.

This clone turned up a few times. The chain is built from TRBV6-6 and TRBJ2-2; 8 positions match TRBD2. The V and J ends lost 0 bases and 4 bases, in that order; junction bases with no gene match: 4. The CDR3 has 16 residues. CDR1 and CDR2 (germline): MNHNY, SVGAGI (reference sequence). The CDR3 sequence: CASSYSKREGTGELFF. In nucleotides, the CDR3 is TGTGCCAGCAGTTACTCGAAACGGGAGGGCACCGGGGAGCTGTTTTTT.

The V and J genes are TRBV27 and TRBJ2-7; tentatively, D is TRBD1 (7 bases). The CDR3 extends over 14 amino acids. The germline V gene encodes CDR1 MNHEY and CDR2 SMNVEV (reference sequence). V lost 4 bases to trimming and J lost 4 bases, with 14 bases between them. This chain's CDR3 is CASSWGAGGYEQYF. DNA for the CDR3: TGTGCCAGCAGTTGGGGGGCAGGGGGTTACGAGCAGTACTTC.

A single count supports this clone. The gene calls are TRBV5-4 and TRBJ2-5; 8 nucleotides agree with TRBD2. CDR1 SGHNT and CDR2 YYREEE come from the germline V gene (reference sequence). The V gene end was trimmed by 4 bases and the J gene end by 5 bases; junction bases not matched to a gene: 13. The CDR3 totals 16 residues. The CDR3 protein is CASSPTGGRSPETQYF. CDR3 nucleotide sequence: TGTGCCAGCAGCCCAACCGGCGGGAGGAGTCCGGAGACCCAGTACTTC.

The V call is TRBV19, the J call TRBJ1-1; maybe TRBD1 (5 bases). Germline V gene data show CDR1 as LNHDA and CDR2 as SQIVND (reference sequence). CDR3 length equals 15 residues. V lost 7 bases to trimming and J lost 2 bases, with 17 bases between them. Written as DNA, the CDR3 is TGTGCCAGTACCTTATTAGCAGGGTTAAACACTGAAGCTTTCTTT. Encoded protein: CASTLLAGLNTEAFF.

The chain is built from TRBV7-3 and TRBJ2-3, with 7 bases fitting TRBD1. V trimming: 2 bases; J trimming: 4 bases; junction bases outside the gene matches: 3. Germline V gives CDR1 SGHTA, CDR2 FQGTGA. The CDR3 runs 14 residues. This CDR3 is CASSLGTGADTQYF. The DNA of the CDR3 is TGTGCCAGCAGCTTAGGTACAGGGGCAGATACGCAGTATTTT.

V is TRBV7-9 and J is TRBJ1-1, with D uncertain. This CDR3 is built from 14 residues. In germline, CDR1 is SEHNR, CDR2 FQNEAQ (reference sequence). Between the trimmed V and J ends, which lost 3 bases and 1 base, there was a span of 9 bases. The chain's CDR3 is CASSFPRGNTEAFF. The CDR3 DNA reads TGTGCCAGCAGCTTTCCCCGAGGGAACACTGAAGCTTTCTTT.

The CDR3 protein is CAWSRRGRVNYEQYF. In DNA form, the CDR3 reads TGTGCCTGGAGTCGTCGGGGGAGGGTGAACTACGAGCAGTACTTC. V usage is TRBV30 and J usage is TRBJ2-7; TRBD2 aligns across 7 bases. V lost 2 bases, J lost 3 bases, and 10 bases stayed unmatched. This CDR3 spans 15 amino acids. Germline V gene sequence: CDR1 GTSNPN, CDR2 SVGIG (reference sequence).

The J gene is TRBJ1-2, the V gene TRBV6-5, with D possibly being TRBD1 (5 bases). The V gene lost 0 bases and the J gene lost 2 bases, with 10 bases spanning the gap. Germline CDR1 MNHEY, CDR2 SVGAGI. This CDR3 contains 15 residues. As DNA, the CDR3 is TGTGCCAGCAGTTACTCGCTAACAGGAAACTATGGCTACACCTTC. Translating gives CASSYSLTGNYGYTF.

The gene calls are TRBV9 and TRBJ2-2; 11 bases fit TRBD2. CDR3 length equals 14 residues. CDR1 is SGDLS and CDR2 is YYNGEE in the germline V gene. Germline trimming cut 5 bases from V and 7 bases from J; bases unmatched to any gene: 4. In nucleotides, the CDR3 is TGTGCCAGCAGAATAGCGGGAGGGGTCGGGGAGCTGTTTTTT. The encoded protein is CASRIAGGVGELFF.

The chain employs TRBV30 and TRBJ2-5; TRBD2 might be the D (6 bases). From germline, CDR1 is GTSNPN and CDR2 SVGIG (reference sequence). The CDR3 has 14 residues. V was pared by 0 bases and J by 5 bases, with 13 bases between. This CDR3 reads CAWSVLAAVETQYF. CDR3 bases: TGTGCCTGGAGTGTACTAGCAGCGGTGGAGACCCAGTACTTC.

This rearrangement joins TRBV9 to TRBJ2-5; possible D gene TRBD1, 6 bases. V lost 1 base to trimming and J lost 5 bases, with 12 bases between them. The germline V gene has CDR1 SGDLS and CDR2 YYNGEE. The CDR3 has 14 amino acids. The CDR3 coding sequence is TGTGCCAGCAGCGTAAACAGGGCTGGGGAGACCCAGTACTTC. Amino acids: CASSVNRAGETQYF.

The chain employs TRBV4-2 and TRBJ2-7; D perhaps matches TRBD2 (6 bases). The germline V and J ends were trimmed by 0 bases and 0 bases, with 12 bases remaining between them. CDR3 length: 16 residues. From germline, CDR1 is LGHNA and CDR2 YNFKEQ. The CDR3 bases are TGTGCCAGCAGCCAAGATGCTCGCGGGGACTCCTACGAGCAGTACTTC. Encoded protein: CASSQDARGDSYEQYF.

J is TRBJ2-7 and V is TRBV15; 10 bases fit TRBD2. J was trimmed by 2 bases and V by 6 bases; bases with no gene match: 4. The CDR3 totals 14 residues. CDR1 LNHNV and CDR2 YYDKDF come from the germline V gene (reference sequence). Written as DNA, the CDR3 is TGTGCCACCAGTGTACTAGCGGGAACCTACGAGCAGTACTTC. It translates to CATSVLAGTYEQYF.

V and J are TRBV5-1 and TRBJ2-1; no firm D call. CDR1 is SGHRS, CDR2 YFSETQ, per germline. Trimming stripped 6 bases from V and 0 bases from J, with 10 bases between. The CDR3 is made up of 14 amino acids. The CDR3 here is CASTRSSSYNEQFF. The CDR3 region has the DNA TGCGCCAGCACCCGGAGTAGCTCCTACAATGAGCAGTTCTTC.

The chain carries TRBV30 and TRBJ2-5, with 12 bases that match TRBD2. Germline V gene lookup returns CDR1 GTSNPN and CDR2 SVGIG (reference sequence). The CDR3 spans 13 residues. After removal of 5 bases from V and 4 bases from J, the junction contained 2 bases not matched to a gene. CDR3 amino acids: CAWGGLAGETQYF. CDR3 nucleotide sequence: TGTGCCTGGGGGGGACTAGCGGGAGAGACCCAGTACTTC. The complete variable domain, with remaining parts taken from reference TRBV30 and TRBJ2-5, reads SQTIHQWPATLVQPVGSPLSLECTVEGTSNPNLYWYRQAAGRGLQLLFYSVGIGQISSEVPQNLSASRPQDRQFILSSKKLLLSDSGFYLCAWGGLAGETQYFGPGTRLLVL.

V and J are TRBV19 and TRBJ1-1; no reliable D call. Trimming took off 5 bases at V and 1 base at J, with 11 bases between the two ends. There are 14 residues in the CDR3. Germline assignment: CDR1 LNHDA and CDR2 SQIVND (reference sequence). CDR3 in DNA: TGTGCCAGTAGTCTCAGGCCAGGGAACACTGAAGCTTTCTTT. This encodes CASSLRPGNTEAFF.

The rearrangement uses TRBV29-1 and TRBJ2-3, with a tentative D call TRBD1 (6 bases). The CDR3 consists of 13 residues. Germline V gene data show CDR1 as SQVTM and CDR2 as ANQGSEA. V dropped 5 bases and J dropped 2 bases, with 11 bases sitting between them. CDR3 protein: CSVPGTNTDTQYF. In nucleotides, the CDR3 is TGCAGCGTTCCAGGGACAAACACAGATACGCAGTATTTT.

The V and J genes are TRBV19 and TRBJ1-2; weak D call: TRBD1 (6 bases). Trimming cost V 4 bases and J 0 bases, with 12 bases left between them. Germline loops: CDR1 LNHDA, CDR2 SQIVND (reference sequence). This CDR3 is 15 amino acids long. The CDR3 region is CASSTNRVTNYGYTF. CDR3 DNA sequence: TGTGCCAGTAGTACAAACAGGGTAACTAACTATGGCTACACCTTC.

The chain recombines TRBV19 with TRBJ1-1; D not resolved. Trimming cost V 0 bases and J 4 bases, with 6 bases left between them. The CDR3 is 13 residues long. Germline V gene lookup returns CDR1 LNHDA and CDR2 SQIVND (reference sequence). In nucleotides, the CDR3 is TGTGCCAGTAGTATAGATTCAGGCACTGAAGCTTTCTTT. It specifies CASSIDSGTEAFF.

The gene calls are TRBV5-6 and TRBJ2-7, with TRBD2 identical over 14 bases. Germline V gives CDR1 SGHDT, CDR2 YYEEEE. With 5 bases clipped from V and 6 bases from J, the junction kept 10 bases outside the gene matches. The CDR3 has 16 residues. DNA for the CDR3: TGTGCCAGCAGTACGGGACTAGCGGGAGTAAATGGCGAGCAGTACTTC. This translates into CASSTGLAGVNGEQYF.

The gene calls are TRBV9 and TRBJ1-3; the D is unclear. CDR3 length equals 16 residues. V lost 4 bases and J lost 0, with 14 bases in between. Germline CDR1 is SGDLS and CDR2 is YYNGEE. The CDR3 DNA sequence: TGTGCCAGCAGCCCATATCAACGGGTCTCTGGAAACACCATATATTTT. This translates into CASSPYQRVSGNTIYF.

The J gene is TRBJ2-7, the V gene TRBV9, with 7 bases lining up with TRBD1. The CDR3 contains 14 residues. With 4 bases clipped from V and 7 bases from J, the junction kept 11 bases outside the gene matches. From germline, CDR1 is SGDLS and CDR2 YYNGEE. Here the CDR3 reads CASSPRQGSGEQYF. For the CDR3, the DNA is TGTGCCAGCAGCCCCAGACAGGGTTCAGGGGAGCAGTACTTC.